This T cell receptor (beta chain) emerged from a study of type 1 and type 2 diabetes patients. Study-wide background: The cohort mixed type 1 diabetes, type 2 diabetes and nondiabetic donors. From PBMCs, CD4+ and CD8+ T cells were isolated by magnetic microbeads. General study results and limits: In CD4+ and CD8+ T cells, type 2 diabetes diversity exceeded type 1.

CDR1 SGDLS and CDR2 YYNGEE come from the germline V gene. CDR3 length: 13 amino acids. V gave up 4 bases and J gave up 4 bases, with 11 bases separating them. Donors had no other autoimmune disease or infection in four weeks. A note on this clonotype: Its antigen is unknown.

Amplification started from genomic DNA. Multiplex PCR with 30 forward and 13 reverse primers amplified the TCR beta CDR3. Each CDR3 protein gets one entry after TCRdb re-called the multiplex PCR reads with MiXCR. This sample yields approximately 260,000 distinct CDR3 sequences, of which approximately 50% are seen a single time; about 13% belongs to the top ten. Material for sequencing was peripheral blood mononuclear cells (PBMCs). The clonotype originates from a man aged 18-30 years with type 2 diabetes. This rearrangement joins TRBV9 to TRBJ2-5; perhaps TRBD1 as D (6 bases). CDR3 residues: CASSSDRRETQYF. The CDR3 DNA reads TGTGCCAGCAGCTCCGACAGGCGAGAGACCCAGTACTTC.